This T cell receptor (beta chain) stems from a study of blood T cell repertoires in COVID-19. Study-wide background: Sample material is recorded as cDNA or gDNA derived from T cells, B-cell-depleted T cells, or PBMCs.

Profiled with immunoSEQ multiplex PCR; TCRdb holds only in-frame clones, not every one. The sample includes about 280,000 clones, roughly 85% of them seen just once. Study members were between roughly 18 and 89 years old and lived in roughly 24 US regions. Participant reports of clinical history set cohort assignment. Recovery meant two consecutive negative NP/OP PCR tests, professional clearance, or resolved symptoms. Sample: PBMCs or T cells enriched from blood (not recorded which). This TCR was sampled from a woman in her thirties or forties who had recovered from COVID-19.

In DNA, the CDR3 is TGTGCCTGGAGCGCGACAGCTAACTATGGCTACACCTTC. This sequence encodes CAWSATANYGYTF. The chain couples TRBV30 to TRBJ1-2; D may be TRBD1 (5 bases). This CDR3 is built from 13 residues. Germline V lookup: CDR1 GTSNPN, CDR2 SVGIG (reference sequence). V lost 3 bases to trimming and J lost 0 bases, with 8 bases between them.